The 23 T cell receptor beta chains listed next were all sequenced from one sample in a study of T-cell memory formation after mild COVID-19. TCRdb independently ran MiXCR on the 5' RACE reads; one entry per CDR3 protein. The sample contains about 400,000 distinct CDR3 sequences, 20% to 25% of which appear only once. The material sequenced was PBMCs or a T cell subset sorted from them (not recorded which). These receptor sequences come from an adult woman who had mild COVID-19 (a few samples of this study predate the infection). Cell type and time point are not known.

In this sample, this clonotype turned up a few times. This sequence joins TRBV4-1 and TRBJ2-1; TRBD1 aligns across 7 bases. V was pared by 6 bases and J by 3 bases, with 5 bases of the junction left unmatched. The CDR3 has 14 amino acids. Germline V gene lookup returns CDR1 MGHRA and CDR2 YSYEKL. Here the CDR3 reads CASSAAGGYNEQFF. Here the CDR3 DNA reads TGCGCCAGCAGTGCGGCAGGGGGCTACAATGAGCAGTTCTTC.

This clonotype has just a few counts. The chain joins TRBV12-3 or TRBV12-4 to TRBJ2-7, with D tentatively TRBD1 (5 bases). The CDR3 loop spans 13 amino acids. Trimming removed 4 bases from V and 4 bases from J, with 11 bases in between. CDR3 coding DNA: TGTGCCAGCAGTTACACCCCAGGGTACGAGCAGTACTTC. It translates to CASSYTPGYEQYF.

This clonotype was counted only a few times. The gene calls are TRBV4-2 and TRBJ2-2, with 8 bases aligning to TRBD2. The CDR3 length is 16 residues. CDR1 and CDR2 (germline): LGHNA, YNFKEQ. V gave up 0 bases and J gave up 4 bases; unmatched junction bases: 4. The DNA of the CDR3 is TGTGCCAGCAGCCAAGAGGCGGGAGGTTTCACCGGGGAGCTGTTTTTT. This codes for CASSQEAGGFTGELFF.

The chain uses TRBV10-3 and TRBJ1-1; 9 bases are a match to TRBD1. CDR1 and CDR2 (germline): ENHRY, SYGVKD. The CDR3 is made up of 12 amino acids. The trim removed 10 bases at V and 1 base at J, leaving 1 base unmatched. Written as DNA, the CDR3 is TGTGCCACGGACAGGGGGAACACTGAAGCTTTCTTT. Protein product: CATDRGNTEAFF.

Written as DNA, the CDR3 is TGTGCCAGCAGCGTAGAGGACAGGTACAATGAGCAGTTCTTC. Protein product: CASSVEDRYNEQFF. This rearrangement joins TRBV9 to TRBJ2-1; 7 bases align to TRBD1. Germline CDR1 SGDLS, CDR2 YYNGEE. The junction had 1 base not matched to a gene; V was cut back by 0 bases and J by 4 bases. This CDR3 is built from 14 residues.

The CDR3 DNA is TGTGCCAGCTCACTCCAGCGGGAGAGGGGCACAGATACGCAGTATTTT. This gives the protein CASSLQRERGTDTQYF. The rearrangement uses TRBV18 and TRBJ2-3; 8 nucleotides agree with TRBD2. The length of the CDR3 is 16 residues. V trimming: 4 bases; J trimming: 1 base; junction bases outside the gene matches: 7. Germline values: CDR1 KGHSH, CDR2 LQKENI.

This clonotype has a handful of counts. The chain links TRBV6-5 to TRBJ1-2; a possible D gene is TRBD1 (6 bases). This CDR3 spans 15 amino acids. The V gene's germline CDR1 is MNHEY and CDR2 SVGAGI. V lost 0 bases and J 5 bases, leaving 13 bases between the germline ends. CDR3 sequence (DNA): TGTGCCAGCAGTTACTCTGGCACAGGGAAGTATGGCTACACCTTC. Its protein is CASSYSGTGKYGYTF.

This clonotype was counted only a few times. The V gene is TRBV18, the J gene TRBJ1-2; tentatively, D is TRBD1 (5 bases). This CDR3 is 13 amino acids long. The V end was cut by 5 bases, the J end by 4 bases, with 11 bases between. Looked up from germline, CDR1 is KGHSH and CDR2 is LQKENI. For the CDR3, the DNA is TGTGCCAGCTCAACCGACAGTATCTATGGCTACACCTTC. Translation: CASSTDSIYGYTF. Based on the CDR3 plus reference TRBV18 and TRBJ1-2, the full variable domain is NAGVMQNPRHLVRRRGQEARLRCSPMKGHSHVYWYRQLPEEGLKFMVYLQKENIIDESGMPKERFSAEFPKEGPSILRIQQVVRGDSAAYFCASSTDSIYGYTFGSGTRLTVV.

The chain carries TRBV18 and TRBJ1-4, with 7 bases lining up with TRBD1. From germline, CDR1 is KGHSH and CDR2 LQKENI. The V and J ends lost 3 bases and 1 base, in that order; junction bases with no gene match: 2. This CDR3 comprises 15 residues. CDR3 amino acids: CASSPRQGTNEKLFF. In nucleotides, the CDR3 is TGTGCCAGCTCACCCCGACAGGGAACTAATGAAAAACTGTTTTTT.

This clonotype has only a few counts. The gene calls are TRBV5-1 and TRBJ1-1; TRBD1 agrees at 7 bases. The CDR3 loop spans 17 amino acids. From germline, CDR1 is SGHRS and CDR2 YFSETQ. Germline trimming cut 1 base from V and 3 bases from J; bases unmatched to any gene: 12. The CDR3 sequence is CASSLTLLTGVHTEAFF. CDR3 DNA: TGCGCCAGCAGCTTGACTCTCCTCACAGGGGTTCACACTGAAGCTTTCTTT.

This clonotype was seen more than once but under ten times. The rearrangement joins TRBV11-2 to TRBJ2-2; 9 bases align to TRBD1. CDR1 is SGHAT, CDR2 FQNNGV, per germline. J was trimmed by 6 bases and V by 6 bases; bases with no gene match: 8. The CDR3 runs 15 residues. CDR3 DNA sequence: TGTGCCAGCAGAAGGGACAGGGAAGGAGCCGGGGAGCTGTTTTTT. This encodes CASRRDREGAGELFF.

This clonotype occurred a few times. The rearrangement uses TRBV7-6 and TRBJ2-2; TRBD1 agrees at 12 bases. V was clipped by 5 bases and J by 4 bases; unmatched bases: 11. The CDR3 has 18 residues. Per germline, CDR1 SGHVS and CDR2 FNYEAQ. The CDR3 here is CASSARDRGPLGTGELFF. The CDR3 DNA sequence: TGTGCCAGCAGCGCCCGGGACAGGGGGCCTCTTGGCACCGGGGAGCTGTTTTTT.

The chain carries TRBV24-1 and TRBJ2-7; no reliable D call. Trimming stripped 9 bases from V and 3 bases from J, with 11 bases between. The germline CDR1 and CDR2 sequences are KGHDR and SFDVKD. The CDR3 extends over 12 amino acids. The CDR3 DNA is TGTGCCACCTCCGGACCGTACTACGAGCAGTACTTC. This encodes CATSGPYYEQYF.

This clonotype was recorded a few times. J is TRBJ1-2 and V is TRBV5-6; 7 nucleotides match TRBD1. CDR3 length: 13 amino acids. V was pared by 4 bases and J by 4 bases, with 4 bases of the junction left unmatched. The germline CDR1 and CDR2 sequences are SGHDT and YYEEEE. The CDR3 is CASSRDRRYGYTF. The CDR3 nucleotides read TGTGCCAGCAGCAGGGACAGACGCTATGGCTACACCTTC.

V is TRBV6-5 and J is TRBJ1-2, with 7 positions matching TRBD1. Germline lookup yields CDR1 MNHEY and CDR2 SVGAGI. This CDR3 has 13 residues. With V trimmed by 6 bases and J by 1 base, 2 bases remained unmatched. Here the CDR3 DNA reads TGTGCCAGCAGGGACAGGAATAACTATGGCTACACCTTC. This gives the protein CASRDRNNYGYTF.

This clonotype was seen only a few times. The chain has TRBV4-1 and TRBJ2-2; TRBD2 aligns across 11 bases. From germline, CDR1 is MGHRA and CDR2 YSYEKL. The CDR3 loop spans 21 amino acids. The V gene end was trimmed by 0 bases and the J gene end by 4 bases; junction bases not matched to a gene: 16. In DNA, the CDR3 is TGCGCCAGCAGCCAAGAGGACCATAGACTAGCGGGGATGCGAAGCACCGGGGAGCTGTTTTTT. Protein: CASSQEDHRLAGMRSTGELFF.

This chain uses TRBV27 with TRBJ2-7, with D possibly called TRBD1 or TRBD2 (6 bases each). The germline gives CDR1 MNHEY, CDR2 SMNVEV (reference sequence). The germline V and J ends were trimmed by 6 bases and 2 bases, with 20 bases remaining between them. The CDR3 spans 16 residues. CDR3 DNA sequence: TGTGCCAGCAGCCGATGGGGCGGGACAATAACCTACGAGCAGTACTTC. Amino acids: CASSRWGGTITYEQYF.

This clonotype was detected a few times. The gene calls are TRBV5-1 and TRBJ1-6; D not resolved. The germline V gene encodes CDR1 SGHRS and CDR2 YFSETQ. The CDR3 contains 16 residues. Trimming took 0 bases from V and 0 from J, leaving 7 bases between them. The DNA of the CDR3 is TGCGCCAGCAGCTTGGCGGCAGACTCCTATAATTCACCCCTCCACTTT. It codes for CASSLAADSYNSPLHF.

In its sample, this clonotype was seen a few times. The chain uses TRBV6-2 or TRBV6-3 and TRBJ2-1, with 8 bases fitting TRBD1. This CDR3 is built from 13 residues. V was pared by 6 bases and J by 6 bases, with 4 bases of the junction left unmatched. Looked up from germline, CDR1 is MNHEY and CDR2 is SVGEGT. DNA of the CDR3: TGTGCCAGCAGACCGACAGGGGTCAATGAGCAGTTCTTC. Encoded protein: CASRPTGVNEQFF.

This CDR3 is CASSPIEGYEQYF. DNA of the CDR3: TGTGCCAGCAGCCCAATCGAGGGATACGAGCAGTACTTC. The V and J genes are TRBV7-9 and TRBJ2-7; weak D call: TRBD2 (5 bases). Germline CDR1 reads SEHNR; CDR2 reads FQNEAQ (reference sequence). V shed 5 bases and J shed 4 bases, with 12 bases lying between them. This CDR3 contains 13 residues. Based on the CDR3 plus reference TRBV7-9 and TRBJ2-7, the full variable domain is DTGVSQNPRHKITKRGQNVTFRCDPISEHNRLYWYRQTLGQGPEFLTYFQNEAQLEKSRLLSDRFSAERPKGSFSTLEIQRTEQGDSAMYLCASSPIEGYEQYFGPGTRLTVT.

The chain is built from TRBV9 and TRBJ1-5; no reliable D call. V was clipped by 0 bases and J by 2 bases, with 6 bases between them. Germline V gene sequence: CDR1 SGDLS, CDR2 YYNGEE. The CDR3 length is 14 residues. The CDR3 region has the DNA TGTGCCAGCAGCGTAGGCAAAGGCAATCAGCCCCAGCATTTT. Residues: CASSVGKGNQPQHF. The full variable domain, in which reference TRBV9 and TRBJ1-5 provide the parts outside the CDR3, is DSGVTQTPKHLITATGQRVTLRCSPRSGDLSVYWYQQSLDQGLQFLIQYYNGEERAKGNILERFSAQQFPDLHSELNLSSLELGDSALYFCASSVGKGNQPQHFGDGTRLSIL.

This clonotype was recorded a few times. The chain uses TRBV6-5 and TRBJ1-1; a weak D match, TRBD1 (5 bases). Germline V lookup: CDR1 MNHEY, CDR2 SVGAGI. The V and J ends lost 7 bases and 0 bases respectively, with 9 bases between them. The CDR3 runs 13 residues. In nucleotides, the CDR3 is TGTGCCAGCATGGGACTTATGAACACTGAAGCTTTCTTT. The encoded protein is CASMGLMNTEAFF.

The chain is built from TRBV2 and TRBJ2-7; 7 bases are a match to TRBD2. CDR3 length: 16 residues. The ends lost 5 bases at V and 4 bases at J; junction bases unmatched: 14. Germline-derived CDR1 and CDR2 are SNHLY and FYNNEI. Here the CDR3 DNA reads TGTGCCAGCAGTCCCGGGGTAGCGGGTACCCCTTACGAGCAGTACTTC. Encoded protein: CASSPGVAGTPYEQYF.